A single sample is the source of the 23 T cell receptor beta chains below, sequenced in a study of patients and donors after allogeneic stem cell transplantation. TCRdb re-called the RT-PCR reads with MiXCR, one entry per CDR3 protein. The sample consists of under 170,000 distinct CDR3 sequences, about 40% of them appearing once. The sequenced sample consisted of blood, either unsorted or a sorted T cell fraction (not recorded which). These receptors all come from a human donor who was either an allogeneic HSCT recipient or a stem cell or donor lymphocyte infusion donor (not recorded which). It is not recorded whose cells these are; they may come from a transplant donor.

The CDR3, as DNA: TGTGCCAGCAGTGTAACAGGGGAGAACACTGAAGCTTTCTTT. Its translation: CASSVTGENTEAFF. The V call is TRBV25-1, the J call TRBJ1-1, with 7 bases identical to TRBD1. The trim removed 4 bases at V and 1 base at J, leaving 3 bases unmatched. The CDR3 runs 14 residues. Germline-derived CDR1 and CDR2 are MGHDK and SYGVNS.

This clonotype showed up just a few times. This sequence joins TRBV6-5 and TRBJ1-1; D is unclear. From germline, CDR1 is MNHEY and CDR2 SVGAGI. The CDR3 loop spans 12 amino acids. Trimming removed 8 bases from V and 3 bases from J, with 10 bases in between. CDR3 DNA: TGTGCCAGCCGGTCCACTTACACTGAAGCTTTCTTT. This gives the protein CASRSTYTEAFF.

The chain links TRBV7-9 to TRBJ1-5, with D hard to call. Germline V lookup: CDR1 SEHNR, CDR2 FQNEAQ (reference sequence). The CDR3 has 17 residues. V dropped 1 base and J dropped 4 bases, with 17 bases sitting between them. The CDR3 DNA sequence: TGTGCCAGCAGCTTAGGCCGGGCAGGAGCTTGGAATCAGCCCCAGCATTTT. It codes for CASSLGRAGAWNQPQHF.

Note on this clonotype: An end of the junction differs from the germline gene, which may be a read error. V and J are TRBV12-3 or TRBV12-4 and TRBJ1-2, with D perhaps TRBD1 (6 bases). This CDR3 contains 13 residues. CDR3 DNA sequence: TGTGCCCGCAGTTTTCAGGGGTCGGAGGGCTACACCTTC. It translates to CARSFQGSEGYTF.

The chain employs TRBV7-8 and TRBJ2-1; TRBD2 agrees at 9 bases. Germline trimming cut 1 base from V and 9 bases from J; bases unmatched to any gene: 10. The CDR3 loop spans 16 amino acids. Germline-derived CDR1 and CDR2 are SGHVS and FQNEAQ. The CDR3 sequence: CASSLVAGGRYSEQFF. The CDR3 coding sequence is TGTGCCAGCAGCTTAGTTGCGGGGGGGCGTTATTCTGAGCAGTTCTTC.

The chain uses TRBV6-5 and TRBJ2-2, with unresolved D. Germline CDR1 and CDR2: MNHEY and SVGAGI. V lost 0 bases and J 0 bases, leaving 17 bases between the germline ends. The CDR3 contains 19 residues. The CDR3 is CASSYSNLAIPTNTGELFF. The CDR3 coding sequence is TGTGCCAGCAGTTACTCGAATCTCGCGATACCAACGAACACCGGGGAGCTGTTTTTT.

V usage is TRBV21-1 and J usage is TRBJ1-3. TRBV21-1 is a pseudogene. The CDR3 totals 15 residues. This CDR3 is CASSKGPSSGNTIYF. DNA for the CDR3: TGTGCCAGCAGCAAAGGACCCAGCTCTGGAAACACCATATATTTT.

The chain is built from TRBV28 and TRBJ2-1; D gene uncertain. V gave up 4 bases and J gave up 0 bases, with 7 bases separating them. The CDR3 consists of 14 residues. CDR1 and CDR2 from the germline V gene are MDHEN and SYDVKM. The CDR3 DNA sequence: TGTGCCAGCAGTTATTACAGCTCCTACAATGAGCAGTTCTTC. It encodes CASSYYSSYNEQFF.

The genes are TRBV12-3 or TRBV12-4 and TRBJ1-5; 10 bases align to TRBD1. The CDR3 consists of 19 residues. Trimming took 5 bases from V and 0 from J; bases not matched to a gene: 13. CDR3 DNA sequence: TGTGCCAGCAGTCGAGCTACGCGACAGGGGGCTAATAGCAATCAGCCCCAGCATTTT. Its translation is CASSRATRQGANSNQPQHF.

J is TRBJ2-7 and V is TRBV5-5, with no clear D. Germline lookup yields CDR1 SGHKS and CDR2 YYEKEE (reference sequence). This CDR3 has 14 residues. V was clipped by 1 base and J by 2 bases, with 10 bases between them. CDR3 nucleotides: TGTGCCAGCAGCTTGAATTCCGGGCCCTACGAGCAGTACGTC. This translates into CASSLNSGPYEQYV.

This clonotype was seen more than once but under ten times. The rearrangement links TRBV3-1 to TRBJ1-5; the D gene is possibly TRBD1 (6 bases). CDR1 and CDR2 (germline): LGHDT, YNNKEL (reference sequence). CDR3 size: 16 residues. The germline V and J ends were trimmed by 1 base and 6 bases, with 16 bases remaining between them. CDR3 loop: CASSQGWAGERQPQHF. The CDR3 DNA reads TGTGCCAGCAGCCAAGGGTGGGCAGGGGAGCGTCAGCCCCAGCATTTT.

This clonotype was found a few times. The J gene is TRBJ1-2, the V gene TRBV6-6; possible D gene TRBD1, 6 bases. The CDR3 is 18 amino acids. Germline V lookup: CDR1 MNHNY, CDR2 SVGAGI (reference sequence). Between the trimmed V and J ends, which lost 4 bases and 2 bases, there was a span of 23 bases. The chain's CDR3 is CASSWRTDSYGGNYGYTF. The CDR3, as DNA: TGTGCCAGCAGTTGGCGAACGGACAGCTATGGGGGGAACTATGGCTACACCTTC.

This clonotype has just a few counts. This chain joins TRBV5-1 and TRBJ1-1; maybe TRBD1 (5 bases). Trimming took 1 base from V and 0 from J, leaving 10 bases between them. The CDR3 has 15 residues. Germline CDR1 SGHRS, CDR2 YFSETQ. CDR3 nucleotide sequence: TGCGCCAGCAGCTTGATAGGGGCCTTGAACACTGAAGCTTTCTTT. Its protein is CASSLIGALNTEAFF.

This clonotype was seen a handful of times. The V call is TRBV6-5, the J call TRBJ2-7, with D possibly being TRBD2 (5 bases). V lost 6 bases, J lost 0 bases, and 18 bases lay in between. The CDR3 runs to 16 residues. Germline V gives CDR1 MNHEY, CDR2 SVGAGI. The CDR3 DNA reads TGTGCCAGCAGCTCCTCCCGGGGATTTAGCTCCTACGAGCAGTACGTC. Encoded protein: CASSSSRGFSSYEQYV.

This clonotype has only a few counts. This rearrangement joins TRBV12-3 or TRBV12-4 to TRBJ1-5; D is ambiguous. CDR3 size: 17 residues. V lost 2 bases and J 3 bases, leaving 17 bases between the germline ends. Here the CDR3 reads CASSLSPPGSFNQPQHF. The CDR3 region has the DNA TGTGCCAGCAGTTTATCCCCACCGGGCAGCTTCAATCAGCCCCAGCATTTT.

This clonotype was counted between two and nine times. The chain employs TRBV7-9 and TRBJ1-1; D remains ambiguous. CDR1 and CDR2 (germline): SEHNR, FQNEAQ (reference sequence). CDR3 length equals 14 residues. The germline V and J ends were trimmed by 5 bases and 11 bases, with 21 bases remaining between them. CDR3 bases: TGTGCCAGCAGCGACTCCGGGAGTTCAATCGGGGCTTTCTTT. Its translation: CASSDSGSSIGAFF.

This chain links TRBV6-6 with TRBJ2-7; 9 bases are shared with TRBD1. CDR3 size: 14 residues. The germline V gene encodes CDR1 MNHNY and CDR2 SVGAGI (reference sequence). Trimming removed 6 bases from V and 6 bases from J; junction bases left unmatched: 9. CDR3 loop: CASRLGQGTGEQYF. The CDR3 region has the DNA TGTGCCAGCAGACTCGGACAGGGGACGGGCGAGCAGTACTTC.

The J gene is TRBJ2-7, the V gene TRBV7-9; no reliable D call. Between the trimmed V and J ends, which lost 7 bases and 0 bases, there was a span of 10 bases. CDR3 length equals 13 residues. CDR1 and CDR2 from the germline V gene are SEHNR and FQNEAQ (reference sequence). This CDR3 reads CASTNVSSYEQYF. The DNA of the CDR3 is TGTGCCAGCACCAACGTCTCCTCCTACGAGCAGTACTTC.

This chain uses TRBV28 with TRBJ2-3, with 8 bases identical to TRBD2. Losses at the gene ends were 7 bases for V and 6 bases for J; bases not matched to a gene: 9. The germline CDR1 and CDR2 sequences are MDHEN and SYDVKM. The CDR3 runs 14 residues. The CDR3 coding sequence is TGTGCCAGCATCTTAACGGGGGGGCCCGATACGCAGTATTTT. Its protein is CASILTGGPDTQYF.

In its sample, this clonotype was seen a few times. This sequence joins TRBV7-9 and TRBJ1-2, with a possible D match to TRBD1 (6 bases). Trimming took 5 bases from V and 2 from J, leaving 21 bases between them. In germline, CDR1 is SEHNR, CDR2 FQNEAQ (reference sequence). This CDR3 comprises 17 residues. Here the CDR3 reads CASSPQAPLGQNYGYTF. For the CDR3, the DNA is TGTGCCAGCAGCCCTCAAGCCCCATTAGGACAGAACTATGGCTACACCTTC.

This clonotype was observed a handful of times. The CDR3 loop reads CASSLRSSQTGDSSGANVLTF. The CDR3 DNA reads as TGTGCCAGCAGTTTACGTTCTTCGCAAACAGGGGACTCCTCTGGGGCCAACGTCCTGACTTTC. V gene TRBV12-3 or TRBV12-4 combines with J gene TRBJ2-6; D is perhaps TRBD1 (7 bases). The CDR3 spans 21 residues. The V and J ends lost 2 bases and 0 bases respectively, with 23 bases between them.

The rearrangement links TRBV5-1 to TRBJ2-1, with a possible D match to TRBD1 (6 bases). Germline CDR1 is SGHRS and CDR2 is YFSETQ. There are 15 residues in the CDR3. The V gene lost 8 bases and the J gene lost 1 base, with 16 bases spanning the gap. This CDR3 is CASNLGTLSYNEQFF. CDR3 nucleotides: TGCGCCAGTAACCTGGGGACACTTTCCTACAATGAGCAGTTCTTC.

A few counts support this clonotype. This chain links TRBV6-5 with TRBJ1-1, with D maybe TRBD1 (5 bases). V was clipped by 6 bases and J by 8 bases, with 19 bases between them. Germline CDR1 is MNHEY and CDR2 is SVGAGI. This CDR3 has 14 amino acids. The CDR3 spells CASRQGWSESEAFF. CDR3 DNA: TGTGCCAGCAGGCAGGGATGGAGCGAATCGGAAGCTTTCTTT.